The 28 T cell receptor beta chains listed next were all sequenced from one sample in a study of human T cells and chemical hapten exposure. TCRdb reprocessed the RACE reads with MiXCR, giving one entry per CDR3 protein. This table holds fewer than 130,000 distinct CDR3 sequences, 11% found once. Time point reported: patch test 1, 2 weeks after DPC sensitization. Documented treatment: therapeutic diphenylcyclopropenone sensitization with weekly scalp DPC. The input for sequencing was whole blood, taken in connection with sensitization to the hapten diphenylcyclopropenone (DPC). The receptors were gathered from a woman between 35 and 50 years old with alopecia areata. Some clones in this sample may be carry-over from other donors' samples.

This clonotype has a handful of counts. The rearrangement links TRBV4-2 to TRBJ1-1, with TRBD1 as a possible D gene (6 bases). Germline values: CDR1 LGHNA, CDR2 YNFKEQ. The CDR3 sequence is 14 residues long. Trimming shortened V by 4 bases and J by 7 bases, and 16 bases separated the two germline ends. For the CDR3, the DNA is TGTGCCAGCAGCCGGGGGGCGGGACAAGATGAAGCTTTCTTT. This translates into CASSRGAGQDEAFF.

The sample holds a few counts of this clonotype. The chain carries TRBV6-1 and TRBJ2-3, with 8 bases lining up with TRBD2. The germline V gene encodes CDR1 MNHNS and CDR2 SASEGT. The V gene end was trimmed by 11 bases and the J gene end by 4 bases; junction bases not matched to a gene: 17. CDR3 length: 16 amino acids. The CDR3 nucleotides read TGTGCCTCCGGTGGGGCAGCGGGGGTAGGCGCAGATACGCAGTATTTT. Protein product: CASGGAAGVGADTQYF.

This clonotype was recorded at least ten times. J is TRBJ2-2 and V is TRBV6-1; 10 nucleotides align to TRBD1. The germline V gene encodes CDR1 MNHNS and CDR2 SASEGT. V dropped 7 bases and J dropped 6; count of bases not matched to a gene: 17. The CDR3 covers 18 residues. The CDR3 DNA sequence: TGTGCCAGCACCGAGGCCACAGAGGGGGACAGGGGCTCCGGGGAGCTGTTTTTT. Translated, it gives CASTEATEGDRGSGELFF.

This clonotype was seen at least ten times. The CDR3 sequence is CASLRPPYGYTF. CDR3 coding DNA: TGTGCCAGTCTCCGTCCCCCCTATGGCTACACCTTC. This chain connects TRBV19 to TRBJ1-2; no definite D call. Trimming removed 8 bases at V and 4 bases at J, with 11 bases between. Germline-derived CDR1 and CDR2 are LNHDA and SQIVND (reference sequence). The CDR3 is 12 amino acids.

The CDR3 loop reads CASSRQGRETQYF. Here the CDR3 DNA reads TGTGCCAGCAGCCGACAGGGTCGAGAGACCCAGTACTTC. The chain couples TRBV7-9 to TRBJ2-5; 7 bases map to TRBD1. V dropped 5 bases and J dropped 4; count of bases not matched to a gene: 4. This CDR3 is built from 13 residues. The germline V gene has CDR1 SEHNR and CDR2 FQNEAQ (reference sequence).

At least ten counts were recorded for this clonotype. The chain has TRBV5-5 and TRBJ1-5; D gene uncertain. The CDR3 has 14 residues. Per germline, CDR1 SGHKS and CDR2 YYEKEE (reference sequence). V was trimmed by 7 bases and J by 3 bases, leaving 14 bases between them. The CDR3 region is CASAEGRYNQPQHF. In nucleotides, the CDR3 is TGTGCCAGCGCAGAAGGACGGTACAATCAGCCCCAGCATTTT.

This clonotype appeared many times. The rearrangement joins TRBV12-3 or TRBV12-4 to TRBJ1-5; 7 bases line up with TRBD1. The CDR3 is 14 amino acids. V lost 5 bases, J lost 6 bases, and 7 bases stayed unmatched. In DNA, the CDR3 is TGTGCCAGCAGTCTTCGACAGGGCCCTCAGCCCCAGCATTTT. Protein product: CASSLRQGPQPQHF.

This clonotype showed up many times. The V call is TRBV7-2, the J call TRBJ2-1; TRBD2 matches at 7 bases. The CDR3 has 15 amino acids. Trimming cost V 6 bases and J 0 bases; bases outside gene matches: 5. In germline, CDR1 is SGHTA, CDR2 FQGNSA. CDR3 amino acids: CASRPRGSSYNEQFF. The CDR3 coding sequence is TGTGCCAGCAGGCCGCGCGGGAGCTCCTACAATGAGCAGTTCTTC.

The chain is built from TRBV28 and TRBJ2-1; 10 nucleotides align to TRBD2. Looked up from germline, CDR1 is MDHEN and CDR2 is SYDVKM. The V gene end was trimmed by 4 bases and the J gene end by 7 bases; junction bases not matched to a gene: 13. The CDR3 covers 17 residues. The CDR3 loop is CASSSSLTSGPPNEQFF. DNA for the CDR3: TGTGCCAGCAGTTCCTCATTGACTAGCGGGCCCCCTAATGAGCAGTTCTTC.

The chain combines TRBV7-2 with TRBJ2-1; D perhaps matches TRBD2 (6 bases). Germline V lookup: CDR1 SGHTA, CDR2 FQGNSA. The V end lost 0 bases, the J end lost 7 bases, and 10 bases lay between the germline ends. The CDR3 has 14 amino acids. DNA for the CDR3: TGTGCCAGCAGCTTAGCCGGGAGAGGGAATGAGCAGTTCTTC. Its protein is CASSLAGRGNEQFF.

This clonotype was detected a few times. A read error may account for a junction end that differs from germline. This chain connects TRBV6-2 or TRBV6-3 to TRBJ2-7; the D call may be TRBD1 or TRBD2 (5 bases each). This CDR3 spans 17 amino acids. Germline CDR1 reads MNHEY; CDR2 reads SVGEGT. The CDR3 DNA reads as TGTGCCAGCACCGGAGGTCCTCGGGGCCAACCCTCCCACGAGCAGTACTTC. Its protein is CASTGGPRGQPSHEQYF.

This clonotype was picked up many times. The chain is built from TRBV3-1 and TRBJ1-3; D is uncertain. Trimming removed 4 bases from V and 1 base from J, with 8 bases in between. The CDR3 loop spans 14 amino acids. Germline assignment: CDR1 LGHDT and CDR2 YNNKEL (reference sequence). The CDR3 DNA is TGTGCCAGCAGCCGAGACCCTTCTGGAAACACCATATATTTT. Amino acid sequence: CASSRDPSGNTIYF.

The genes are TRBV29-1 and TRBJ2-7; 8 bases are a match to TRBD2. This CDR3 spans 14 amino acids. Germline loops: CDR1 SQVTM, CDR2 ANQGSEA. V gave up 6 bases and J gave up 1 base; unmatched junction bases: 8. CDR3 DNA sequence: TGCAGCGTCCCCGGGACTAGGGGTTCCTACGAGCAGTACTTC. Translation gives CSVPGTRGSYEQYF.

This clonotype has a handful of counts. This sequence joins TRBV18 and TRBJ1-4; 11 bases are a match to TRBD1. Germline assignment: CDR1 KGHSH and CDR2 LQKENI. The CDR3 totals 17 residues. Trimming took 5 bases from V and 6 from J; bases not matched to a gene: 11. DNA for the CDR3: TGTGCCAGCTCAACTCCGGGACAGGGGGTCCCTCATGAAAAACTGTTTTTT. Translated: CASSTPGQGVPHEKLFF.

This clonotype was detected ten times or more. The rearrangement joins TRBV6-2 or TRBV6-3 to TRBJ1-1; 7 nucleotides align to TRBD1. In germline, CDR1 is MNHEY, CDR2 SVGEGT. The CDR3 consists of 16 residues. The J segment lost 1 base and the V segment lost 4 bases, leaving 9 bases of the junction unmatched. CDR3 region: CASSFPLTGRNTEAFF. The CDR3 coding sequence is TGTGCCAGCAGTTTCCCCCTGACAGGGCGGAACACTGAAGCTTTCTTT.

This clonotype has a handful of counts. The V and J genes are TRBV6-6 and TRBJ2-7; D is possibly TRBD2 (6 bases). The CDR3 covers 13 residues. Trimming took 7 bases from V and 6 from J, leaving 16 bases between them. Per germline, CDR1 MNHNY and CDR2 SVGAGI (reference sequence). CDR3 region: CASIGGEFGEQYF. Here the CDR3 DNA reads TGTGCCAGCATCGGGGGAGAGTTCGGCGAGCAGTACTTC.

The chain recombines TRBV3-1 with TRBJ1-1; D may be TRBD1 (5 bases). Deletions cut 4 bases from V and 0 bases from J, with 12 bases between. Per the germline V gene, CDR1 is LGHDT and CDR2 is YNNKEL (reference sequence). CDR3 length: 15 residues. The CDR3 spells CASSLQRGMNTEAFF. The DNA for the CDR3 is TGTGCCAGCAGCCTTCAAAGGGGCATGAACACTGAAGCTTTCTTT.

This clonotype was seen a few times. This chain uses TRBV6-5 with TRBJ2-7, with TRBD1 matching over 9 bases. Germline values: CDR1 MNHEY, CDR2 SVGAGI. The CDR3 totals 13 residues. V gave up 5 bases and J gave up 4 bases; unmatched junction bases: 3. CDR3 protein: CASSTGTGYEQYF. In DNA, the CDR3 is TGTGCCAGCAGTACAGGGACAGGGTACGAGCAGTACTTC.

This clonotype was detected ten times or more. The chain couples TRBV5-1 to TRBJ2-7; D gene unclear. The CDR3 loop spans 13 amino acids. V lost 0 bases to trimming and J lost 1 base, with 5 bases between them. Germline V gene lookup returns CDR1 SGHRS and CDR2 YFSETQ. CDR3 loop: CASSLDRSYEQYF. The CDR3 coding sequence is TGCGCCAGCAGCTTGGACAGATCCTACGAGCAGTACTTC.

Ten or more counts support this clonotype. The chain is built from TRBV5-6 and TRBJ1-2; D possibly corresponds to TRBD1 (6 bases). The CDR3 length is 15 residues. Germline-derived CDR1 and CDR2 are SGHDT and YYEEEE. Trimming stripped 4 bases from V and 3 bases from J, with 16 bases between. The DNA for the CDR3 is TGTGCCAGCAGCCAAACCGGGACACTAGACTATGGCTACACCTTC. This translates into CASSQTGTLDYGYTF.

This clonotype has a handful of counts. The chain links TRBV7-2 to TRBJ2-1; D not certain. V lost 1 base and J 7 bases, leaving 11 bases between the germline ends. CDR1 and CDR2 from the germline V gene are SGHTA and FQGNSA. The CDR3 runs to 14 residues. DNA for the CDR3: TGTGCCAGCAGCTTAGAAGGATTCGGGAATGAGCAGTTCTTC. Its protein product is CASSLEGFGNEQFF. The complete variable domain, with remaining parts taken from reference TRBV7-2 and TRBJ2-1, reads GAGVSQSPSNKVTEKGKDVELRCDPISGHTALYWYRQSLGQGLEFLIYFQGNSAPDKSGLPSDRFSAERTGGSVSTLTIQRTQQEDSAVYLCASSLEGFGNEQFFGPGTRLTVL.

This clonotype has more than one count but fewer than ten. The DNA of the CDR3 is TGTGCCAGCAGGTGGACAGGGGGCGCAGATACGCAGTATTTT. Protein product: CASRWTGGADTQYF. V is TRBV12-3 or TRBV12-4 and J is TRBJ2-3; 11 bases agree with TRBD1. Trimming cost V 6 bases and J 4 bases; bases outside gene matches: 3. This CDR3 spans 14 amino acids.

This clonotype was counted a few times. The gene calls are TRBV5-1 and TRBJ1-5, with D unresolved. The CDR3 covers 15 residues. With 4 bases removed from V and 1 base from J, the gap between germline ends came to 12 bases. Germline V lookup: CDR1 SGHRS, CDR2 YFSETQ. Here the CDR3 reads CASSPESASNQPQHF. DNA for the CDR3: TGCGCCAGCAGCCCGGAGAGCGCCAGCAATCAGCCCCAGCATTTT.

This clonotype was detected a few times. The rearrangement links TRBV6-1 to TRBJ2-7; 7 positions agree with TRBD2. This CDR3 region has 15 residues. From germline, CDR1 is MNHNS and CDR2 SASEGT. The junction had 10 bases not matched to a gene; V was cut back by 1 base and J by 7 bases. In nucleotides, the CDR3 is TGTGCCAGCAGTGAAGTCCGCGGGAGCTCGTTTGAGCAGTACTTC. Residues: CASSEVRGSSFEQYF.

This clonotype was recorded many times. The CDR3 nucleotides read TGTGCCAGCAGCCTTTGGACGGATGAGCAGTTCTTC. Protein sequence: CASSLWTDEQFF. J is TRBJ2-1 and V is TRBV7-9; D gene ambiguous. Looked up from germline, CDR1 is SEHNR and CDR2 is FQNEAQ (reference sequence). The CDR3 is made up of 12 amino acids. Trimming removed 5 bases from V and 8 bases from J, with 10 bases in between.

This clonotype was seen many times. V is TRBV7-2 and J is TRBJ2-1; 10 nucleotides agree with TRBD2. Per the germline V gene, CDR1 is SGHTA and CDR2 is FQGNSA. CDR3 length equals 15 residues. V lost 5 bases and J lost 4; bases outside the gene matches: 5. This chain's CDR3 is CASSRLAGAYNEQFF. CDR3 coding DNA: TGTGCCAGCAGCCGTCTAGCGGGAGCTTACAATGAGCAGTTCTTC.

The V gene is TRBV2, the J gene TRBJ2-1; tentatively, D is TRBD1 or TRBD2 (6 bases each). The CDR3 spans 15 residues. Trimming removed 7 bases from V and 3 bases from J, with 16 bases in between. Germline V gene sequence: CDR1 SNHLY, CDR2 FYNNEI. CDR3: CASTPGVGGYNEQFF. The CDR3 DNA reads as TGTGCCAGCACCCCAGGGGTGGGGGGCTACAATGAGCAGTTCTTC.

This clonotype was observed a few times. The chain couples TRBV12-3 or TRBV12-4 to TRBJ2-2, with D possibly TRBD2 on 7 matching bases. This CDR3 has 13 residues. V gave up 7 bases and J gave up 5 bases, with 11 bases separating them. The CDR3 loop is CASKGGLTGELFF. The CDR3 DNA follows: TGTGCCAGCAAGGGGGGGCTTACCGGGGAGCTGTTTTTT.